Listed below are T cell receptor beta chains from one sample, sequenced in a study of Ad26.COV2.S vaccination and SARS-CoV-2 variants. Profiled with immunoSEQ multiplex PCR; TCRdb holds only in-frame clones, not every one. The data contain about 410,000 clones, 70% to 90% of them seen just once; the ten biggest clones take up 1.5% to 2%. This material consisted of peripheral blood, taken in a trial of Ad26.COV2.S vaccine versus placebo. All receptors come from a person aged 18 to 65 who received the Ad26.COV2.S COVID-19 vaccine or a placebo. The CDR3 runs from the conserved cysteine through the conserved F or W. D genes are given only for firm matches. Rows may omit the clone size; those that give it use once, few, many or a size class.

CDR3 protein,CDR3 DNA,V gene,clone size,D gene,J gene
CAWSVPGLKSYEQYF,TGTGCCTGGAGTGTACCCGGTCTCAAGTCCTACGAGCAGTACTTC,TRBV30,NA,NA,TRBJ2-7
CAIKSVAGNTEAFF,TGTGCCATCAAATCAGTGGCAGGGAACACTGAAGCTTTCTTT,TRBV10-3,NA,NA,TRBJ1-1
CASSQFILETQYF,TGTGCCAGCAGCCAGTTTATCCTTGAGACCCAGTACTTC,TRBV3-1/TRBV3-2,once,NA,TRBJ2-5
CASSQEEALPYEQYF,TGTGCCAGCAGCCAAGAAGAGGCGCTTCCCTACGAGCAGTACTTC,TRBV14,NA,NA,TRBJ2-7
CATSEAGTGSNEQFF,TGTGCCACCAGTGAGGCCGGGACTGGTTCCAATGAGCAGTTCTTC,TRBV24-1,NA,NA,TRBJ2-1
CASSTRGHTGELFF,TGTGCCAGCAGCACGAGGGGACACACCGGGGAGCTGTTTTTT,TRBV9,NA,NA,TRBJ2-2
CASSLTDTQYF,TGTGCCAGCAGTTTGACAGATACGCAGTATTTT,TRBV28,NA,NA,TRBJ2-3
CASSLGSQETQYF,TGTGCCAGCAGTTTGGGCAGCCAAGAGACCCAGTACTTC,TRBV28,NA,NA,TRBJ2-5
CASSLGGALALSYNEQFF,TGTGCCAGCAGCTTGGGGGGGGCACTAGCGCTCTCCTACAATGAGCAGTTCTTC,TRBV11-3,NA,NA,TRBJ2-1
CASSIGRGETQYF,TGTGCCAGTAGTATAGGGAGGGGAGAGACCCAGTACTTC,TRBV19,NA,NA,TRBJ2-5
CSVETGGSYEQYF,TGCAGCGTTGAAACGGGAGGCTCCTACGAGCAGTACTTC,TRBV29-1,once,TRBD2,TRBJ2-7
CSAGTGYNEQFF,TGCAGCGCGGGCACAGGGTACAATGAGCAGTTCTTC,TRBV29-1,NA,NA,TRBJ2-1
CASSQDGTDTQYF,TGCGCCAGCAGCCAAGATGGAACAGATACGCAGTATTTT,TRBV4-1,NA,NA,TRBJ2-3
CATSRGPTATDTQYF,TGTGCCACCAGCAGAGGTCCCACCGCCACAGATACGCAGTATTTT,TRBV15,NA,NA,TRBJ2-3
CASSSLQGNQPQHF,TGTGCCAGCAGTTCACTACAGGGGAATCAGCCCCAGCATTTT,TRBV11-2,NA,TRBD1,TRBJ1-5
CASSPWGSYEQYF,TGTGCCAGTAGTCCCTGGGGAAGTTACGAGCAGTACTTC,TRBV19,NA,NA,TRBJ2-7
CASSIGMVSRAKNIQYF,TGTGCCAGTAGTATAGGGATGGTAAGCAGGGCCAAAAACATTCAGTACTTC,TRBV19,few,NA,TRBJ2-4
CASRTIPPRNYGYTF,TGTGCCAGCCGCACGATTCCCCCCAGGAACTATGGCTACACCTTC,TRBV28,NA,NA,TRBJ1-2
CASSLSLARNIQYF,TGTGCCAGCAGTTTATCACTAGCGAGGAACATTCAGTACTTC,TRBV28,NA,TRBD2,TRBJ2-4
CASSGPGAARGTEAFF,TGTGCCAGCAGTGGGCCAGGGGCCGCTCGGGGCACTGAAGCTTTCTTT,TRBV2,once,NA,TRBJ1-1
CASSSTSQTYEQYF,TGCGCCAGCAGCTCGACTAGCCAGACCTACGAGCAGTACTTC,TRBV5-1,NA,TRBD2,TRBJ2-7
CASSLAAQYGYTF,TGTGCCAGCAGCTTGGCCGCGCAATATGGCTACACCTTC,TRBV5-4,NA,NA,TRBJ1-2
CASRDRETQYF,TGCGCCAGCAGGGACAGGGAGACCCAGTACTTC,TRBV10-1,few,TRBD1,TRBJ2-5
CASGASGGSRTGELFF,TGTGCTAGTGGCGCCTCGGGAGGGTCGAGGACCGGGGAGCTGTTTTTT,TRBV12-5,NA,TRBD2,TRBJ2-2